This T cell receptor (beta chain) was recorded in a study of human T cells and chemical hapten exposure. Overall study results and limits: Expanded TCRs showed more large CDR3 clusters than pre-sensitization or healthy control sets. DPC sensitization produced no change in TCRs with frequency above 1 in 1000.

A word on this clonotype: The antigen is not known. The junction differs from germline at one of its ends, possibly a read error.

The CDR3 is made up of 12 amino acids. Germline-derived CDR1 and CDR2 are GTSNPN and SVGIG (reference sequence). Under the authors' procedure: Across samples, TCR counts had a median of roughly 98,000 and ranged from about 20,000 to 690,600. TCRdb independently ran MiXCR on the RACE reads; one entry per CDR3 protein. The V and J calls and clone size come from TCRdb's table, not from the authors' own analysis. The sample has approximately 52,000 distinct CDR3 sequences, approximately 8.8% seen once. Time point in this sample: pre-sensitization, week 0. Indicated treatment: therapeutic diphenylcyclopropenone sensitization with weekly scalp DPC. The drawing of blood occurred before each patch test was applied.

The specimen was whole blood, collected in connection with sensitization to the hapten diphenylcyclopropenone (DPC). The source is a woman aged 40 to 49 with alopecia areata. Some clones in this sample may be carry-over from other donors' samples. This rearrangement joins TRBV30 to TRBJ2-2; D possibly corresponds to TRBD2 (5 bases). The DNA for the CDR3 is TGTGCCTGGAGCGAGGGCTCCGGGGAGCTGCTTTTT. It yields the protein CAWSEGSGELLF.